Reported below is one T cell receptor (beta chain). Authors' data handling: Scientists estimated how many nucleated cells there were by amplifying reference gene primers. Some clones are missing from TCRdb's copy, which holds only in-frame ones; the method was immunoSEQ multiplex PCR. V and J calls and clone size are copied from that table; D and trimming were computed from the DNA. The sample gives approximately 100,000 clones, roughly 90% of which show up once; around 3.7% is in the top ten. Germline V CDR1 and CDR2: SGHTS, YDEGEE. V lost 0 bases and J lost 7; bases outside the gene matches: 4. This CDR3 has 15 residues. The sample originates from a study of blood T cell repertoires in COVID-19. Study background: Samples came from the United States, Italy and Spain, spanning acute and convalescent COVID-19. Sources were T cells, B-cell-depleted T cells, or PBMCs; the material itself was cDNA or gDNA.

The specimen sequenced was peripheral blood. The source is a woman aged 55 to 70 with acute or convalescent COVID-19. The V call is TRBV5-8, the J call TRBJ1-6; the match to TRBD1 covers 7 bases. The CDR3 sequence: CASSLEGAANSPLHF. CDR3 nucleotide sequence: TGTGCCAGCAGCTTGGAGGGGGCAGCCAATTCACCCCTCCACTTT.